Presented here are 16 T cell receptor beta chains from one specimen sequenced in a study of T cell responses to AZD1222 COVID-19 vaccine. Some clones are missing from TCRdb's copy, which holds only in-frame ones; the method was immunoSEQ multiplex PCR. The data hold approximately 100,000 clones, with about 90% observed a single time. Sequencing was performed on peripheral blood, taken on day 0 of AZD1222 vaccination. These receptors all come from an adult in good health.

The rearrangement links TRBV6-5 to TRBJ1-3; no firm D call. The germline V gene encodes CDR1 MNHEY and CDR2 SVGAGI. Trimming took off 6 bases at V and 8 bases at J, with 17 bases between the two ends. This CDR3 has 14 amino acids. The CDR3 here is CASSPVTGRDTIYF. Written as DNA, the CDR3 is TGTGCCAGCAGCCCCGTGACGGGGAGGGACACCATATATTTT.

The gene calls are TRBV5-5 and TRBJ1-2; TRBD1 matches at 7 bases. Germline V lookup: CDR1 SGHKS, CDR2 YYEKEE (reference sequence). J was trimmed by 8 bases and V by 3 bases; bases with no gene match: 13. The CDR3 is 15 amino acids. CDR3 sequence: CASSWGTALVKGYTF. CDR3 nucleotides: TGTGCCAGCAGCTGGGGGACAGCCTTAGTGAAGGGCTACACCTTC.

This chain joins TRBV21-1 and TRBJ1-6. TRBV21-1 counts as a pseudogene. The CDR3 sequence is 13 residues long. The CDR3 coding sequence is TGTGCCAGCAGCATCAGAGATAATTCACCCCTCCACTTT. Protein product: CASSIRDNSPLHF.

The chain couples TRBV19 to TRBJ1-1, with D hard to call. The V and J ends lost 5 bases and 0 bases respectively, with 10 bases between them. The CDR3 consists of 14 residues. Germline CDR1 reads LNHDA; CDR2 reads SQIVND (reference sequence). DNA for the CDR3: TGTGCCAGTAGTGCGGACGGGGTGAACACTGAAGCTTTCTTT. Its protein product is CASSADGVNTEAFF.

The V call is TRBV25-1, the J call TRBJ1-2; 9 positions match TRBD1. Germline values: CDR1 MGHDK, CDR2 SYGVNS. J was trimmed by 1 base and V by 3 bases; bases with no gene match: 6. The CDR3 totals 16 residues. The CDR3 here is CASSDIGQGFNYGYTF. CDR3 sequence (DNA): TGTGCCAGCAGTGATATCGGACAGGGGTTTAACTATGGCTACACCTTC.

V usage is TRBV28 and J usage is TRBJ1-5; 7 positions agree with TRBD1. The V gene end was trimmed by 4 bases and the J gene end by 6 bases; junction bases not matched to a gene: 0. This CDR3 is built from 12 residues. Germline values: CDR1 MDHEN, CDR2 SYDVKM. For the CDR3, the DNA is TGTGCCAGCAGTTCAGGGGGTCAGCCCCAGCATTTT. It translates to CASSSGGQPQHF.

V and J are TRBV28 and TRBJ2-1; D remains ambiguous. V was pared by 8 bases and J by 8 bases, with 13 bases between. This CDR3 has 12 amino acids. From germline, CDR1 is MDHEN and CDR2 SYDVKM. CDR3 sequence: CASRSPIYEQFF. The CDR3 nucleotides are TGTGCCAGCCGCTCCCCTATTTATGAGCAGTTCTTC.

The chain has TRBV7-2 and TRBJ1-2; no firm D call. Germline CDR1 SGHTA, CDR2 FQGNSA. V lost 1 base and J 6 bases, leaving 9 bases between the germline ends. CDR3 length equals 13 residues. The CDR3 coding sequence is TGTGCCAGCAGCTTAGAAGGAGGGAATGGCTACACCTTC. Residues: CASSLEGGNGYTF.

V gene TRBV29-1 combines with J gene TRBJ1-2, with D maybe TRBD1 (5 bases). The germline V and J ends were trimmed by 2 bases and 3 bases, with 10 bases remaining between them. Germline V gene data show CDR1 as SQVTM and CDR2 as ANQGSEA. The CDR3 contains 13 residues. The CDR3 DNA follows: TGCAGCGTTGAAAAAGAGGGGTACTATGGCTACACCTTC. Translation: CSVEKEGYYGYTF.

V usage is TRBV15 and J usage is TRBJ1-2; D not certain. CDR1 LNHNV and CDR2 YYDKDF come from the germline V gene (reference sequence). The length of the CDR3 is 14 residues. Trimming cost V 0 bases and J 3 bases, with 8 bases left between them. The CDR3 DNA is TGTGCCACCAGCAGAGATTCCGGCTACTATGGCTACACCTTC. It translates to CATSRDSGYYGYTF.

This chain links TRBV25-1 with TRBJ1-4; 8 bases match TRBD1. With V trimmed by 6 bases and J by 8 bases, 5 bases remained unmatched. CDR3 length: 13 residues. Germline CDR1 MGHDK, CDR2 SYGVNS. The DNA of the CDR3 is TGTGCCAGCAGATCCGGGACAGGAGAAAAACTGTTTTTT. Translation: CASRSGTGEKLFF. The full variable domain, in which reference TRBV25-1 and TRBJ1-4 provide the parts outside the CDR3, is EADIYQTPRYLVIGTGKKITLECSQTMGHDKMYWYQQDPGMELHLIHYSYGVNSTEKGDLSSESTVSRIRTEHFPLTLESARPSHTSQYLCASRSGTGEKLFFGSGTQLSVL.

J is TRBJ1-5 and V is TRBV12-3 or TRBV12-4; TRBD1 aligns across 7 bases. The ends lost 5 bases at V and 7 bases at J; junction bases unmatched: 5. This CDR3 region has 13 residues. The CDR3 DNA is TGTGCCAGCAGTGACAGGGAGCGCCAGCCCCAGCATTTT. Encoded protein: CASSDRERQPQHF.

J is TRBJ1-4 and V is TRBV6-6, with D uncertain. Trimming took 6 bases from V and 0 from J, leaving 11 bases between them. CDR1 and CDR2 (germline): MNHNY, SVGAGI (reference sequence). The CDR3 spans 15 residues. The CDR3 is CASSPKAATNEKLFF. The CDR3 nucleotides are TGTGCCAGCAGCCCGAAGGCAGCAACTAATGAAAAACTGTTTTTT.

The chain combines TRBV10-3 with TRBJ1-2; 9 positions match TRBD1. J gave up 4 bases and V 6 bases, and 9 bases lay outside the gene matches. Germline lookup yields CDR1 ENHRY and CDR2 SYGVKD. The CDR3 has 15 residues. The CDR3 spells CAISSTGGSGYGYTF. The DNA for the CDR3 is TGTGCCATCAGCAGTACAGGGGGCAGCGGCTATGGCTACACCTTC.

The CDR3 loop reads CSGAGLGTEAFF. CDR3 bases: TGCAGCGGTGCGGGCTTGGGCACTGAAGCTTTCTTT. V usage is TRBV29-1 and J usage is TRBJ1-1, with D hard to call. The CDR3 length is 12 residues. Looked up from germline, CDR1 is SQVTM and CDR2 is ANQGSEA. V was cut by 7 bases and J by 4 bases, with 13 bases left in between.

The chain links TRBV10-3 to TRBJ2-1; possibly TRBD2 for D (5 bases). V lost 11 bases and J 1 base, leaving 18 bases between the germline ends. CDR3 length: 15 amino acids. Germline-derived CDR1 and CDR2 are ENHRY and SYGVKD. The CDR3 coding sequence is TGTGCCGCACTCCAGCCGGGGAGTTCCTACAATGAGCAGTTCTTC. Protein product: CAALQPGSSYNEQFF.